This T cell receptor beta chain was captured in a study of T cell responses to AZD1222 COVID-19 vaccine. This CDR3 contains 16 residues. V lost 2 bases to trimming and J lost 8 bases, with 19 bases between them. Germline V gives CDR1 MGHRA, CDR2 YSYEKL. Sequencing was performed with immunoSEQ multiplex PCR; in TCRdb, only in-frame clones are kept and a portion is missing. The table shows around 80,000 clones, with 92% occurring only once. The TCR sequence derives from an adult who received the AZD1222 COVID-19 vaccine. The source material was peripheral blood, sampled 28 days after the second AZD1222 dose. V usage is TRBV4-1 and J usage is TRBJ1-3, with TRBD1 as a possible D gene (5 bases). The CDR3 region is CASSQTTDQRVDTIYF. The DNA for the CDR3 is TGCGCCAGCAGCCAAACGACAGACCAGCGGGTGGACACCATATATTTT.